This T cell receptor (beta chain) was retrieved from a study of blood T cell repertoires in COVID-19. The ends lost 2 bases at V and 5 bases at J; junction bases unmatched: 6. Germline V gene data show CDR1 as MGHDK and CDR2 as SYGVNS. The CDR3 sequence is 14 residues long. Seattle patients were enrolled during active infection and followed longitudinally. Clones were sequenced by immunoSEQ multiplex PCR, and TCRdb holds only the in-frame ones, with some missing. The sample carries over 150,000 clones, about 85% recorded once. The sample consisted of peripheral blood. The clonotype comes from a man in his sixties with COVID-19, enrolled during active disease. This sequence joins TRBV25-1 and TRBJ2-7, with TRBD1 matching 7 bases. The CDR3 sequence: CASSEPGQRHEQYF. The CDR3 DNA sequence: TGTGCCAGCAGTGAACCGGGACAGAGACACGAGCAGTACTTC.